What follows is one T cell receptor beta chain and its context. Only CD45RO-negative cells positively selected for CCR7 counted as naive CD8 cells, so terminally differentiated effector memory CD45RA+ cells were excluded. These data belong to a study of shared clonotypes between healthy human individuals. The input for sorted-subset replicate PCRs was roughly 180 ng DNA, 25,000 to 30,000 T cell genomes. Produced via immunoSEQ multiplex PCR; TCRdb's table is partial and in-frame only. Among about 2 million clones, around 96% were seen once, and the ten largest hold roughly 1%. CDR1 SEHNR and CDR2 FQNEAQ come from the germline V gene (reference sequence). The CDR3 is 19 residues long. V was pared by 2 bases and J by 2 bases, with 16 bases of the junction left unmatched.

Sequencing was carried out using naive CD8+ T cells sorted from blood. This TCR was recovered from a man aged 18 to 30 in good health. V is TRBV7-9 and J is TRBJ2-3; TRBD1 aligns across 7 bases. The CDR3 is CASSLLQGVGARDTDTQYF. The CDR3 nucleotides read TGTGCCAGCAGCTTACTTCAGGGGGTTGGGGCACGGGACACAGATACGCAGTATTTT. Full variable domain (remainder filled in from reference TRBV7-9 and TRBJ2-3): DTGVSQNPRHKITKRGQNVTFRCDPISEHNRLYWYRQTLGQGPEFLTYFQNEAQLEKSRLLSDRFSAERPKGSFSTLEIQRTEQGDSAMYLCASSLLQGVGARDTDTQYFGPGTRLTVL.